Included here is one T cell receptor beta chain sequence, with context. What it recognizes is unknown. This CDR3 has 15 amino acids. Germline CDR1 is SGHRS and CDR2 is YFSETQ. The germline V and J ends were trimmed by 0 bases and 2 bases, with 11 bases remaining between them. HIV-negative, healthy adults without recent acute infections or vaccinations were the donors. Deep was the level at which the assay was run. Replicate PCRs for unsorted PBMC used about 330 ng DNA (about 27,000 T cell genomes). This table comes from immunoSEQ multiplex PCR, and its TCRdb copy is limited to in-frame clones, with some not included. The data show around 530,000 clones, with around 81% seen just once and around 12% held by the top ten. The data originate from a study of shared clonotypes between healthy human individuals. General study points: It was anticipated that sequencing depth would influence how many clonotypes donors shared.

The chain has TRBV5-1 and TRBJ1-1; perhaps TRBD1 as D (5 bases). The sample was PBMCs. The receptor was isolated from a woman aged 40 to 55 in good health. Some clones in this sample may be carry-over from other donors' samples. The CDR3 reads CASSLDGGGNTEAFF. The CDR3 DNA sequence: TGCGCCAGCAGCTTGGACGGGGGAGGAAACACTGAAGCTTTCTTT.